This T cell receptor (beta chain) derives from a study of T cells after yellow fever vaccination. Study-wide background: Fractions of low cell number were prepared using SMART-Seq v4 Ultra Low Input. The study, taken as a whole, reports: Researchers report a weaker secondary response that nonetheless peaked faster, day 5 versus 15.

In regard to this clonotype: Antigen specificity is unknown.

With 4 bases removed from V and 2 bases from J, the gap between germline ends came to 10 bases. The germline V gene encodes CDR1 SEHNR and CDR2 FQNEAQ (reference sequence). This CDR3 is built from 14 residues. For TCR, cDNA came from 5'RACE template switching, which added a universal primer site and UMIs. MiXCR, run by TCRdb on the 5' RACE reads, gives a single entry per CDR3 protein. The sample includes some 560,000 distinct CDR3 sequences, roughly a sixth of them seen just once. The rearrangement uses TRBV7-9 and TRBJ2-3; D not certain. The sample was PBMCs, taken 4 to 6 days after the first yellow fever vaccination. This clonotype was sampled from a man younger than 35 who received the YFV17D yellow fever vaccine. The CDR3 spells CASSSDSNTDTQYF. The CDR3, as DNA: TGTGCCAGCAGCTCCGACTCAAACACAGATACGCAGTATTTT.